The entry below describes one T cell receptor beta chain. This entry belongs to a study of blood T cell repertoires in COVID-19. Across the whole study: Samples of COVID-19 (acute and convalescent) were obtained from the United States, Italy and Spain. The analysed material was cDNA or gDNA that came from T cells, B-cell-depleted T cells, or PBMCs.

Authors' processing steps: Estimates of nucleated cell counts were drawn from the amplification of reference gene primers. Some clones are missing from TCRdb's copy, which holds only in-frame ones; the method was immunoSEQ multiplex PCR. V and J calls and clone size are as listed in that table; D and trimming were resolved from the DNA. The profile covers 300,000 to 350,000 clones, with 80% to 95% appearing a single time and under 7% taken by the ten largest. Seattle-derived patients entered the study during active infection and were followed longitudinally. The CDR3 has 14 residues. The germline V gene has CDR1 SGHAT and CDR2 FQNNGV. J gave up 5 bases and V 5 bases, and 7 bases lay outside the gene matches.

The rearrangement joins TRBV11-2 to TRBJ2-5; 8 bases align to TRBD1. The sequence was obtained from a woman between 25 and 40 years old with COVID-19, enrolled during active disease. Sequencing was carried out using peripheral blood. The CDR3 here is CASSQPGGRETQYF. In DNA, the CDR3 is TGTGCCAGCAGCCAGCCAGGGGGCCGGGAGACCCAGTACTTC.